Listed below are T cell receptor beta chains from one sample, sequenced in a study of T cell responses to AZD1222 COVID-19 vaccine. Profiled with immunoSEQ multiplex PCR; TCRdb holds only in-frame clones, not every one. The sample records approximately 150,000 clones, 92% being singletons. The material sequenced was peripheral blood, taken on day 0 of MenACWY control vaccination. These receptors all stem from an adult in good health. The CDR3 runs from the conserved cysteine through the conserved F or W. D genes are given only for firm matches. The size field is filled for only some rows; it gives once, few, many or a size class.

.,TRBV19,.,TRBJ2-7,CASSSTHGLGLYEQYF,TGTGCCAGTAGTTCGACTCACGGGCTAGGGTTATACGAGCAGTACTTC
.,TRBV2,.,TRBJ1-1,CASSESRGPDAEAFF,TGTGCCAGCAGTGAGAGCCGGGGGCCAGACGCTGAAGCTTTCTTT
once,TRBV2,TRBD2,TRBJ2-1,CASREDGRVEQFF,TGTGCCAGCAGGGAAGACGGGAGGGTTGAGCAGTTCTTC
.,TRBV9,TRBD2,TRBJ2-1,CASSVGREGRNEQFF,TGTGCCAGCAGCGTAGGGAGGGAGGGCCGGAATGAGCAGTTCTTC
.,TRBV12-3/TRBV12-4,.,TRBJ1-4,CASRGPEKLFF,TGTGCCAGCAGAGGACCAGAAAAACTGTTTTTT
.,TRBV6-6,.,TRBJ2-1,CASSYRVGLSYNEQFF,TGTGCCAGCAGTTACCGGGTCGGCCTCTCCTACAATGAGCAGTTCTTC
.,TRBV7-3,TRBD2,TRBJ2-1,CASSWGLAGGPGEQFF,TGTGCCAGCAGCTGGGGACTAGCGGGAGGGCCAGGGGAGCAGTTCTTC
.,TRBV6-5,.,TRBJ1-1,CASQDFMNTEAFF,TGTGCCAGCCAGGACTTTATGAACACTGAAGCTTTCTTT
.,TRBV28,.,TRBJ2-4,CASGVNIQYF,TGTGCCAGCGGGGTGAACATTCAGTACTTC
.,TRBV4-3,.,TRBJ1-5,CASSQGGFQPQHF,TGCGCCAGCAGCCAAGGCGGGTTTCAGCCCCAGCATTTT
.,TRBV30,.,TRBJ2-7,CAWSVSIYYEQYF,TGTGCCTGGAGTGTATCGATCTACTACGAGCAGTACTTC